This section outlines one TCR beta chain sequence together with its context. The antigen is unknown. The data are from a study of shared clonotypes between healthy human individuals. Authors' processing steps: Filtering differed, since immunoSEQ gave only junction sequences and no quality scores. Produced via immunoSEQ multiplex PCR; TCRdb's table is partial and in-frame only. The V and J calls and clone size were taken over from that table, and D and trimming were inferred from the DNA. The sample holds a few million clones, around 95% seen once. CDR1 is MNHNS and CDR2 is SASEGT in the germline V gene. The CDR3 extends over 15 amino acids. V dropped 2 bases and J dropped 7; count of bases not matched to a gene: 9. Study-wide findings and caveats: Non-shared clonotypes had lower generation probabilities than those shared by all four donors. Around 4.9% of naive CD4 clonotypes were shared across several donors.

The sequenced material came from naive CD4+ T cells sorted from blood. Subset specified: CD45RA+ positively selected. The clonotype was recovered from a man between 18 and 29 years old in good health. V and J are TRBV6-1 and TRBJ1-2; TRBD1 agrees at 8 bases. The chain's CDR3 is CASSEPGQGAGGYTF. The DNA of the CDR3 is TGTGCCAGCAGTGAACCAGGACAGGGAGCGGGTGGCTACACCTTC.